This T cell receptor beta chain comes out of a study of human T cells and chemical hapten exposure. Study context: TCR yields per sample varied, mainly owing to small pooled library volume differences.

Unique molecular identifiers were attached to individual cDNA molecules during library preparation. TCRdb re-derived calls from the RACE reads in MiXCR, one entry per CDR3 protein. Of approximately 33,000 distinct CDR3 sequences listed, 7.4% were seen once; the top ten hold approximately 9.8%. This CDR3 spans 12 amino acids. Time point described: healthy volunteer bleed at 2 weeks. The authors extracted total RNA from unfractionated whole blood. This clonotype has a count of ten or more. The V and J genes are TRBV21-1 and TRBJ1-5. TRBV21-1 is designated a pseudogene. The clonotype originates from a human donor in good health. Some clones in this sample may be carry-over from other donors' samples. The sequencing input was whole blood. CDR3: CASSGQDQPQHF. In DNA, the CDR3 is TGTGCCAGCAGCGGCCAAGATCAGCCCCAGCATTTT.